This T cell receptor beta chain is from a study of cytomegalovirus exposure and HLA in healthy donors. The overall study: The approximately 680 first-cohort repertoires and the 110 or so validation repertoires shared the same platform, a later analysis reported. Overall study results and limits: Testing in vitro showed a few CMV-associated chains specific for CMV antigens. The investigators catalogued some 160 TCR beta chains as cytomegalovirus-associated. Per published reports, the classifier diagnosed cytomegalovirus status with high specificity and sensitivity.

Remarks on this clone: Its antigen is not known.

V lost 2 bases to trimming and J lost 14 bases; unmatched junction nucleotides: 3. CDR1 SEHNR and CDR2 FQNEAQ come from the germline V gene (reference sequence). The length of the CDR3 is 12 residues. Data came from immunoSEQ multiplex PCR; TCRdb stores just in-frame clones and leaves some out. The sample has some 240,000 clones; 75% to 90% are singletons. What was sequenced was PBMCs. The chain has TRBV7-9 and TRBJ2-1; TRBD2 matches at 10 bases. This TCR was sampled from a woman under 40 in good health and CMV-seropositive. The CDR3, as DNA: TGTGCCAGCAGCTTAAGCGGGGGGGGAAAGTTCTTC. Its protein product is CASSLSGGGKFF.